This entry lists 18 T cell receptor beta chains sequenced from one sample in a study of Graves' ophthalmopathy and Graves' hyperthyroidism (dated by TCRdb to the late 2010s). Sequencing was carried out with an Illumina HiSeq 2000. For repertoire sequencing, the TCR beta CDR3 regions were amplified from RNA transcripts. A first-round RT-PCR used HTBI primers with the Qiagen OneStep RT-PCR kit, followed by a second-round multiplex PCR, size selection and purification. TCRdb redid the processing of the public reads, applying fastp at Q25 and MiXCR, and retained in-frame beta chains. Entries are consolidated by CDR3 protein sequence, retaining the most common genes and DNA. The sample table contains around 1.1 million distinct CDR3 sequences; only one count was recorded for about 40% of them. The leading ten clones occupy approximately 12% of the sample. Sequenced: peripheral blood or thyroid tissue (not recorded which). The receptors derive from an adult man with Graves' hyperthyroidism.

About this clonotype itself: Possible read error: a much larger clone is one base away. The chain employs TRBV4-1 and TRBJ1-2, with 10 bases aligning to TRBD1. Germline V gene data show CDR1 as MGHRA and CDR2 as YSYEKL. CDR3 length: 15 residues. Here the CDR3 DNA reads TGCGCCAGCAGGGCAGGGACAGGGGCTGCCTATGGCTACAGCTTC. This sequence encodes CASRAGTGAAYGYSF.

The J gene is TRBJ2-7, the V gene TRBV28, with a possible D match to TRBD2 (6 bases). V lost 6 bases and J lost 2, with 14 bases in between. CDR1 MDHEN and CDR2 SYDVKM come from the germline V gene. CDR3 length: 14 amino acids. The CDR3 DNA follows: TGTGCCAGCAGCCCTTGGGGACTGACCTACGAGCAGTACTTC. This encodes CASSPWGLTYEQYF.

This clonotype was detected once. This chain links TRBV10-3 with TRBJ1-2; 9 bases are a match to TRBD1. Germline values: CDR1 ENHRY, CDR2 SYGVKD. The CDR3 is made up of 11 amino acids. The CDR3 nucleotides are TGTGCTAGAAACAGGGGGCATGGCTACACCTTC. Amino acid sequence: CARNRGHGYTF.

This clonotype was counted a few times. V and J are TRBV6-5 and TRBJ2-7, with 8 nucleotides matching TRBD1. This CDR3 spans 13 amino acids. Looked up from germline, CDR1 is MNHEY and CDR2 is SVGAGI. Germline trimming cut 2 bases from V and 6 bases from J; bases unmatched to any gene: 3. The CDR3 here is CASSYKGTGEQYF. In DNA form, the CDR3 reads TGTGCCAGCAGTTACAAAGGGACAGGCGAGCAGTACTTC.

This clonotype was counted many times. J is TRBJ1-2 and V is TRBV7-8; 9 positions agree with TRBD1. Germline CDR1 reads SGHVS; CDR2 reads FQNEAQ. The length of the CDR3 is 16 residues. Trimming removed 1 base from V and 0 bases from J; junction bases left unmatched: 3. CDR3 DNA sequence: TGTGCCAGCAGCTTAGTGGGACAGGGCCCTAACTATGGCTACACCTTC. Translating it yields CASSLVGQGPNYGYTF.

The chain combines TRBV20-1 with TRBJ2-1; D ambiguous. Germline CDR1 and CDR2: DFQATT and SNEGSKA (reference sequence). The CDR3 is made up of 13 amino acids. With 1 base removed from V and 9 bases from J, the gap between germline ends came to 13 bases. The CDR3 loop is CSARGGLPFEQFF. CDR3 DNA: TGCAGTGCTAGAGGGGGTTTGCCGTTTGAGCAGTTCTTC.

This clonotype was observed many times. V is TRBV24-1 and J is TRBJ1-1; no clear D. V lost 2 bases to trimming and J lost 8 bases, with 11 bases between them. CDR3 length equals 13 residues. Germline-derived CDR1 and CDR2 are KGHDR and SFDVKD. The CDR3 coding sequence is TGTGCCACCAGTGATTGGGCTTCATCGGAAGCTTTCTTT. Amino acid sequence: CATSDWASSEAFF.

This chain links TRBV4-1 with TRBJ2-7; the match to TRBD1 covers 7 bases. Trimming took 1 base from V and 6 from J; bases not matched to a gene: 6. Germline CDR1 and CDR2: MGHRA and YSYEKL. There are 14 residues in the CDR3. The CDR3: CASSQARQGSEQYF. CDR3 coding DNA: TGCGCCAGCAGCCAAGCAAGACAGGGAAGCGAGCAGTACTTC.

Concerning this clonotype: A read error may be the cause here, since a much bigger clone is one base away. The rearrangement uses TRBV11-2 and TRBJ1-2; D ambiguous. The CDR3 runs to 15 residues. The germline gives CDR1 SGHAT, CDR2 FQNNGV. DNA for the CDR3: TGTGCCGGCAGCCGACGCGATACGGATTTCTATGGCTACACCTTC. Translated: CAGSRRDTDFYGYTF.

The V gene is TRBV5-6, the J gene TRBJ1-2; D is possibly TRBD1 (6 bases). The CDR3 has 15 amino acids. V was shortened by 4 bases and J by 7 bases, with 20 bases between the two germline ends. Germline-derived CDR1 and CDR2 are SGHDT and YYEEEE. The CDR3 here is CASSPAGVSSSGYTF. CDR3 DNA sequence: TGTGCCAGCAGCCCTGCAGGGGTGTCTAGTAGTGGCTACACCTTC.

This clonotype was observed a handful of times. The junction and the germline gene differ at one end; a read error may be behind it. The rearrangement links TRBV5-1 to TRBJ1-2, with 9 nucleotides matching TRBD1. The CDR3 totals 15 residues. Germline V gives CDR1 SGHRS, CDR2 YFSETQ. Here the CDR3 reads CASSLTGGDPYGYTF. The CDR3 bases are TGTGCCAGCAGCCTGACAGGGGGGGACCCCTATGGCTACACCTTC.

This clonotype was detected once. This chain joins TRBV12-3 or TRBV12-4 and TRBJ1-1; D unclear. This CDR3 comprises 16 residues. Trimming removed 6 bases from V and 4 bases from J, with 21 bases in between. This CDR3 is CASSNGLLWKSTEAFF. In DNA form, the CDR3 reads TGTGCCAGCAGCAACGGACTCCTCTGGAAGAGCACTGAAGCTTTCTTT.

The CDR3, as DNA: TGTGCCATCAGTGAGTCCGCCCTCGAGCAGTACTTC. It translates to CAISESALEQYF. V and J are TRBV10-3 and TRBJ2-7; D call uncertain. V was clipped by 0 bases and J by 6 bases, with 6 bases between them. CDR1 is ENHRY and CDR2 is SYGVKD in the germline V gene. CDR3 size: 12 residues.

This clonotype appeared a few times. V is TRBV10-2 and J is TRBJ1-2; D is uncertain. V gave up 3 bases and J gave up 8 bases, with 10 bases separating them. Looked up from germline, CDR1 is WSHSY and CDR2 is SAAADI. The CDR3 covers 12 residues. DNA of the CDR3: TGCGCCAGCAGTGATAGGGTGCAAGGCTACACCTTC. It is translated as CASSDRVQGYTF.

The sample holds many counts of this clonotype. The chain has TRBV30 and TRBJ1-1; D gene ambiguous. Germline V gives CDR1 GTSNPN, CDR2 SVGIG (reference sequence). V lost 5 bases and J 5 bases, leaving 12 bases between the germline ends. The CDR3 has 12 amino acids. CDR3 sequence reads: CAWSSGGTEAFF. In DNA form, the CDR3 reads TGTGCCTGGTCAAGCGGTGGGACTGAAGCTTTCTTT. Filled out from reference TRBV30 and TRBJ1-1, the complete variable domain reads SQTIHQWPATLVQPVGSPLSLECTVEGTSNPNLYWYRQAAGRGLQLLFYSVGIGQISSEVPQNLSASRPQDRQFILSSKKLLLSDSGFYLCAWSSGGTEAFFGQGTRLTVV.

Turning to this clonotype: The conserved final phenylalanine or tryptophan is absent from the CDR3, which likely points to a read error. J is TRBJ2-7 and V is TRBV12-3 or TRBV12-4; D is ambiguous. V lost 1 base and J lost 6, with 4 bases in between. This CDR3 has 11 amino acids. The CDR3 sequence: CASSLGAEQYL. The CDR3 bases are TGTGCCAGCAGTTTAGGCGCCGAGCAGTACCTC.

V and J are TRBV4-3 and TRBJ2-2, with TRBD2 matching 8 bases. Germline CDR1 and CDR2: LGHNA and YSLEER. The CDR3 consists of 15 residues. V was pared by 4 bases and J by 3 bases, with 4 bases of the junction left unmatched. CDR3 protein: CASSPLTSDTGELFF. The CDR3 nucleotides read TGCGCCAGCAGCCCTCTGACTAGCGACACCGGGGAGCTGTTTTTT.

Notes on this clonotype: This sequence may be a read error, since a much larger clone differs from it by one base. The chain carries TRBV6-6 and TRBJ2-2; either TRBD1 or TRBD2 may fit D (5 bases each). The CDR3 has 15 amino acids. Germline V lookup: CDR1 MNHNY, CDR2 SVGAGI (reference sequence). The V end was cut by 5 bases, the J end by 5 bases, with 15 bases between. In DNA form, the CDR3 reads TGTGCCAGCAGTGCTGCCGGGGCGCGGACCGGGGAGCTGTTTTTT. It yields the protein CASSAAGARTGELFF.